This T cell receptor (beta chain) derives from a study of OX40 agonist ivuxolimab in advanced cancers. CDR1 is MNHEY and CDR2 is SMNVEV in the germline V gene (reference sequence). This CDR3 region has 16 residues. Trimming removed 5 bases from V and 3 bases from J; junction bases left unmatched: 10. TCRdb's table, derived via immunoSEQ multiplex PCR, lists solely in-frame clones and lacks some. The sample shows under 70,000 clones, 85% to 90% of them seen only once. The sample was CD4+ or CD8+ T cells sorted from blood, taken in a trial of the OX40 agonist ivuxolimab. The genes are TRBV27 and TRBJ1-5; 7 bases line up with TRBD1. The clonotype comes from an adult with an advanced solid tumor such as melanoma, head and neck, liver or kidney cancer. The DNA for the CDR3 is TGTGCCAGCAGTCCCCTCGGGGACAGTTACAATCAGCCCCAGCATTTT. Its protein product is CASSPLGDSYNQPQHF.